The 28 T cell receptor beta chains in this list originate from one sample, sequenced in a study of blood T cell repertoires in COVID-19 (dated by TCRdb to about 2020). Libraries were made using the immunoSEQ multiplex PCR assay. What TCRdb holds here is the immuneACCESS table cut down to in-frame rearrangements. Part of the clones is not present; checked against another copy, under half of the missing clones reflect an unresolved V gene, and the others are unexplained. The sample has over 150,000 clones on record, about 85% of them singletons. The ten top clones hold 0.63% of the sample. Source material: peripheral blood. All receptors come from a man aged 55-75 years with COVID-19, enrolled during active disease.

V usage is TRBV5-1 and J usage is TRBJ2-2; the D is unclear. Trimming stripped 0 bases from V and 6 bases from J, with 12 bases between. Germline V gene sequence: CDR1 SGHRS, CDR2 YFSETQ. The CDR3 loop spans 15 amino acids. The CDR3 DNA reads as TGCGCCAGCAGCTTGGAAAAATTCGTTGCCGGGGAGCTGTTTTTT. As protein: CASSLEKFVAGELFF.

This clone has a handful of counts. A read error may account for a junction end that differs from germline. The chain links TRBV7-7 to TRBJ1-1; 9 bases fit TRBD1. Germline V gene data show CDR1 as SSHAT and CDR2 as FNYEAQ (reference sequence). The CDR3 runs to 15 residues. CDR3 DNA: TGTGCTAGCAGCCTTTGGGACAGGGAGGGTACTGAAGCTTTCTTT. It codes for CASSLWDREGTEAFF.

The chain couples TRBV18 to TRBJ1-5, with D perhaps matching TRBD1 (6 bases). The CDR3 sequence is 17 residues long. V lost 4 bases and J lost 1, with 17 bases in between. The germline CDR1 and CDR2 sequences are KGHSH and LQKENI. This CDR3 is CASSRTIQGGSNQPQHF. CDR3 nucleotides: TGTGCCAGCTCACGCACTATACAGGGAGGGAGCAATCAGCCCCAGCATTTT.

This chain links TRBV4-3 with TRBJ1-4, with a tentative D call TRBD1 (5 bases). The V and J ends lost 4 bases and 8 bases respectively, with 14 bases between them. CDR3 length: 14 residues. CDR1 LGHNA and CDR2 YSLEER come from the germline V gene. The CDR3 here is CASSPLGGSEKLFF. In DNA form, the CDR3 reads TGCGCCAGCAGCCCACTGGGGGGAAGCGAAAAACTGTTTTTT.

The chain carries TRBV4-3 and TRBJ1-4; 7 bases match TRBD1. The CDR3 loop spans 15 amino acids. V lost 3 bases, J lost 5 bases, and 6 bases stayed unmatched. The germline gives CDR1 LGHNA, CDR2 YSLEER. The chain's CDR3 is CASSQATGPNEKLFF. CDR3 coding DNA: TGCGCCAGCAGCCAGGCGACAGGGCCGAATGAAAAACTGTTTTTT.

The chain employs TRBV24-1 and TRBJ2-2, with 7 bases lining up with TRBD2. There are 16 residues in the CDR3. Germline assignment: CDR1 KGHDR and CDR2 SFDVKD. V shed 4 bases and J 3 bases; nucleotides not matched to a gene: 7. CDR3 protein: CATSDRLRGDTGELFF. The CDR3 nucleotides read TGTGCCACCAGTGACCGACTACGGGGGGACACCGGGGAGCTGTTTTTT.

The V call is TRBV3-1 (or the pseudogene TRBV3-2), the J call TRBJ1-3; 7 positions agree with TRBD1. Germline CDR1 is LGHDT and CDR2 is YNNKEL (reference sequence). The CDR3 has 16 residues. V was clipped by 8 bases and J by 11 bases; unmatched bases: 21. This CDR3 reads CASGESGTVTGGAIYF. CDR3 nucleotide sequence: TGTGCCAGCGGAGAGTCCGGGACAGTGACGGGTGGCGCCATATATTTT.

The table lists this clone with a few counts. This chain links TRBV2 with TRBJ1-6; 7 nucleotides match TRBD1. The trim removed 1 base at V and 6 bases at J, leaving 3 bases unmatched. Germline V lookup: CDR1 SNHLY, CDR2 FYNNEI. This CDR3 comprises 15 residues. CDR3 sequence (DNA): TGTGCCAGCAGTGAAGAACAGGGGTTTAATTCACCCCTCCACTTT. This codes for CASSEEQGFNSPLHF.

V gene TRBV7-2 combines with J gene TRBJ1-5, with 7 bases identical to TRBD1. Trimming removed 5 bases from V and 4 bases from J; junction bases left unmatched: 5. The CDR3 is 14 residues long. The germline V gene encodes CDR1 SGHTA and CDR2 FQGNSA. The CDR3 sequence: CASSPAQGNQPQHF. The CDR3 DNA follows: TGTGCCAGCAGCCCTGCACAGGGGAATCAGCCCCAGCATTTT.

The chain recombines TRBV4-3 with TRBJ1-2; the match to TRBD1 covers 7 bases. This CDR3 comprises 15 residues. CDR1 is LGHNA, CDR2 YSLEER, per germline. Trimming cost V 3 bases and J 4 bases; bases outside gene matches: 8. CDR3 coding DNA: TGCGCCAGCAGCCAGGGGACAGATCTCGGCTATGGCTACACCTTC. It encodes CASSQGTDLGYGYTF.

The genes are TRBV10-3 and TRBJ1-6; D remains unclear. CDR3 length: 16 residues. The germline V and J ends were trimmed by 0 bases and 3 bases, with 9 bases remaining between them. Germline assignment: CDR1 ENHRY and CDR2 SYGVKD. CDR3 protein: CAISESKSDYNSPLHF. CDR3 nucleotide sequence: TGTGCCATCAGTGAGTCAAAGAGCGACTATAATTCACCCCTCCACTTT.

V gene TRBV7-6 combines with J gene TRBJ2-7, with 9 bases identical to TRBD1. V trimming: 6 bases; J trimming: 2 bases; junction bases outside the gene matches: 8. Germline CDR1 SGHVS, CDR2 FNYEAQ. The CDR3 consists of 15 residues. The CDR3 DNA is TGTGCCAGCAGTGTGAATTGGGACAGGGCCTACGAGCAGTACTTC. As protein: CASSVNWDRAYEQYF.

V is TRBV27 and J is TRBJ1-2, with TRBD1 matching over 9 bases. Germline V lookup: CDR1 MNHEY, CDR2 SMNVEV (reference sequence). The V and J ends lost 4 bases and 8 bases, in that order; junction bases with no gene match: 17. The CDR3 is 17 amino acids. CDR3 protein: CASSSSWIGTGTTGYTF. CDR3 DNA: TGTGCCAGCAGTTCCTCGTGGATCGGGACAGGGACAACGGGCTACACCTTC.

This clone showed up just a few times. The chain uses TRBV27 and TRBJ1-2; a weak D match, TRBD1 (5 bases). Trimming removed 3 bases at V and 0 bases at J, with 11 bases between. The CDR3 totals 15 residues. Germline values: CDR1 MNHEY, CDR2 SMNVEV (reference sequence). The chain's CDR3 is CASSLSGLSNYGYTF. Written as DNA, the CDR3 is TGTGCCAGCAGTTTGTCAGGGTTGTCTAACTATGGCTACACCTTC.

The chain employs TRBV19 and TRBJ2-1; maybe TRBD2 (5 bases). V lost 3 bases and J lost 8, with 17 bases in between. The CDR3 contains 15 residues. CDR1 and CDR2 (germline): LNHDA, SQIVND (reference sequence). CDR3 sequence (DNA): TGTGCCAGTAGTATGCCGGAGAGGGCTAGGCATGAGCAGTTCTTC. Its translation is CASSMPERARHEQFF.

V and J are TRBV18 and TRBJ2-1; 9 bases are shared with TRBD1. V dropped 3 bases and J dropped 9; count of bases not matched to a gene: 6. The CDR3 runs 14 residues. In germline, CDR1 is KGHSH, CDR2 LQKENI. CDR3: CASSPGTGRVEQFF. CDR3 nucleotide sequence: TGTGCCAGCTCACCCGGGACAGGGAGGGTTGAGCAGTTCTTC.

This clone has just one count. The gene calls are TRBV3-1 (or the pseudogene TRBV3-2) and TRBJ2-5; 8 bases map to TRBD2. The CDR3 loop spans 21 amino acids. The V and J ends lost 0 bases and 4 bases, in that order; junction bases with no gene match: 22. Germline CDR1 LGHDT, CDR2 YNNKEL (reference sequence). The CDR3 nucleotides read TGTGCCAGCAGCCAAGAGGGCCCTAGCGGGTTTCAAGTTACAAGGGCAGAGACCCAGTACTTC. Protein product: CASSQEGPSGFQVTRAETQYF.

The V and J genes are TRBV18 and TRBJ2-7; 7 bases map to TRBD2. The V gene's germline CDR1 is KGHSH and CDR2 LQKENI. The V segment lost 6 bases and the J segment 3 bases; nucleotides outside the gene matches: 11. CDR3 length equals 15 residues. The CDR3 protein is CASSIGEGQNYEQYF. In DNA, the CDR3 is TGTGCCAGCTCCATCGGGGAGGGCCAAAACTACGAGCAGTACTTC.

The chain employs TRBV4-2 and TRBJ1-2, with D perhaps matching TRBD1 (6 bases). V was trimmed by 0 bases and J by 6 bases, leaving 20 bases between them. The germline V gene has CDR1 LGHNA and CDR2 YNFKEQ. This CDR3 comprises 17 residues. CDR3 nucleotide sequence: TGTGCCAGCAGCCAAGAATACAGGACAGACGGCGTTCATGGCTACACCTTC. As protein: CASSQEYRTDGVHGYTF.

The CDR3 coding sequence is TGTGCCAGCAGCTTACAGGCGGGGGTTGGCTATGGCTACACCTTC. This codes for CASSLQAGVGYGYTF. The V and J genes are TRBV11-2 and TRBJ1-2; D possibly corresponds to TRBD1 (5 bases). This CDR3 comprises 15 residues. V lost 2 bases and J 4 bases, leaving 14 bases between the germline ends. Germline loops: CDR1 SGHAT, CDR2 FQNNGV.

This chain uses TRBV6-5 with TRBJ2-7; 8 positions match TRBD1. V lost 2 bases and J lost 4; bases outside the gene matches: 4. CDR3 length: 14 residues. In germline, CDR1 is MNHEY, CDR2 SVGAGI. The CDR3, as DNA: TGTGCCAGCAGTTACGGGACAGGTCCTTACGAGCAGTACTTC. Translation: CASSYGTGPYEQYF.

The CDR3 DNA sequence: TGTGCCAGCAGCCGCGGAGGTCTAGGAGGAGAGACCCAGTACTTC. Its protein product is CASSRGGLGGETQYF. V gene TRBV7-2 combines with J gene TRBJ2-5, with a possible D match to TRBD2 (5 bases). Trimming pared 5 bases from V and 4 bases from J, leaving 17 bases between. The germline V gene encodes CDR1 SGHTA and CDR2 FQGNSA. This CDR3 has 15 amino acids.

The CDR3 is CASSRSLVAGVGETQYF. The CDR3 DNA follows: TGTGCCAGCAGCCGAAGCCTTGTGGCGGGGGTTGGAGAGACCCAGTACTTC. The chain carries TRBV7-9 and TRBJ2-5; 7 nucleotides agree with TRBD2. The CDR3 runs 17 residues. J lost 4 bases, V lost 5 bases, and 16 bases had no gene match. Germline V gene data show CDR1 as SEHNR and CDR2 as FQNEAQ (reference sequence).

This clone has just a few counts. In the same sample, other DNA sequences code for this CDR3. This CDR3 is CASSLGQSSYEQYF. The CDR3 DNA follows: TGCGCCAGCAGCCTGGGACAGTCCTCCTACGAGCAGTACTTC. J is TRBJ2-7 and V is TRBV5-1; TRBD1 aligns across 7 bases. V was clipped by 4 bases and J by 0 bases; unmatched bases: 4. The CDR3 is made up of 14 amino acids. Germline values: CDR1 SGHRS, CDR2 YFSETQ.

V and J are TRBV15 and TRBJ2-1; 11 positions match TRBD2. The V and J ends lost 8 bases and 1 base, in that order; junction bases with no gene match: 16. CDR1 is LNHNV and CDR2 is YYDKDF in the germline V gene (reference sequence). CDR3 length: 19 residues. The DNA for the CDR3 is TGTGCCACCGCGGGCGGCCTAGCGGGGGGCCTTCTTTCCTACAATGAGCAGTTCTTC. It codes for CATAGGLAGGLLSYNEQFF.

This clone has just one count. The CDR3 is CASSLRRGGTSRKETQYF. CDR3 nucleotides: TGTGCCAGCAGTTTACGTCGGGGGGGCACGTCGCGAAAAGAGACCCAGTACTTC. The chain combines TRBV27 with TRBJ2-5, with 8 bases identical to TRBD2. The CDR3 totals 18 residues. V lost 2 bases to trimming and J lost 3 bases; unmatched junction nucleotides: 14. Germline values: CDR1 MNHEY, CDR2 SMNVEV (reference sequence).

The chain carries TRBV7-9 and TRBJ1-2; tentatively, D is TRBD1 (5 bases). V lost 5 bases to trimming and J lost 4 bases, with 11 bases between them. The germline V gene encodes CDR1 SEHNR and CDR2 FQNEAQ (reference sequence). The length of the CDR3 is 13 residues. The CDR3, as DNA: TGTGCCAGCAGCGCTACAGGTCCCTATGGCTACACCTTC. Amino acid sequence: CASSATGPYGYTF.

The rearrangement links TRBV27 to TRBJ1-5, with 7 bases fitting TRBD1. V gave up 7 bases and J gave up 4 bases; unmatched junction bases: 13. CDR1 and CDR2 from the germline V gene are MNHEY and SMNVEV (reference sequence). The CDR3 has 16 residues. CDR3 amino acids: CASMGLKTGNNQPQHF. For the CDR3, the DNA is TGTGCCAGCATGGGCCTAAAGACAGGGAATAATCAGCCCCAGCATTTT.